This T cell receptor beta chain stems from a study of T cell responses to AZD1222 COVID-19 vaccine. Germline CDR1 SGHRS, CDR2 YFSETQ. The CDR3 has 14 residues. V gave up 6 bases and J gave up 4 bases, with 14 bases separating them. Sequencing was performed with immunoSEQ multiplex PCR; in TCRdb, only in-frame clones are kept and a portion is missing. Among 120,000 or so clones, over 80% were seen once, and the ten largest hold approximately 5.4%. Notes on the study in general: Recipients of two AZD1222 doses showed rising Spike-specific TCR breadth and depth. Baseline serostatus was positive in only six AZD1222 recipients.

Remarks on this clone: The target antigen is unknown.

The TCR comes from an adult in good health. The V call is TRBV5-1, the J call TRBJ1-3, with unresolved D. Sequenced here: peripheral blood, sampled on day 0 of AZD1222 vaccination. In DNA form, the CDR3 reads TGCGCCAGCAAGGAGGGAACCTCAGGAAACACCATATATTTT. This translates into CASKEGTSGNTIYF.